This T cell receptor (beta chain) was obtained from a study of graft-versus-host responses after intestinal transplantation. About the research overall: The study gave all recipients anti-thymocyte globulin induction, then tacrolimus and steroids for two to three years.

Details on this clone: Antigen: not known.

Repertoires were generated with immunoSEQ multiplex PCR, while TCRdb's copy carries only in-frame clones and drops some. Among just under 65,000 clones listed, over 90% were seen once. The CDR3 is made up of 15 amino acids. CDR1 and CDR2 (germline): LNHDA, SQIVND (reference sequence). V shed 6 bases, J shed 5 bases, and the junction held 11 bases outside the gene matches. Broader study findings: With peak circulating GvH clone levels came an association with early post-transplant HvG declines. Detection of GvH clones occurred in recipient marrow, and some had their first appearance in ileum or blood.

This sequence originates from a human donor who was the organ donor for an intestinal transplant. The chain couples TRBV19 to TRBJ2-5; 8 bases line up with TRBD1. Here the sequenced sample was unstimulated CD8+ T cells sorted from spleen or lymph node cells, taken before transplant. CDR3 amino acids: CASSPWDRLGETQYF. Here the CDR3 DNA reads TGTGCCAGTAGCCCCTGGGACAGGCTCGGGGAGACCCAGTACTTC.